This T cell receptor beta chain was captured by sequencing in a study of long-term antiretroviral therapy in people with HIV. Donors needed at least one pre-ART PBMC sample plus at least two post-ART samples. Germline CDR1 SNHLY, CDR2 FYNNEI. Trimming removed 2 bases from V and 5 bases from J, with 12 bases in between. The CDR3 contains 14 residues. Findings of the study overall: Every time point showed a repertoire led by clones expanded before ART.

Survey-level immunoSEQ v3.0 assays were run. Only in-frame clones appear in the TCRdb table, and some are missing; sequencing was by immunoSEQ multiplex PCR. The sample includes tens of thousands of clones, about nine tenths of them seen just once. Turning to this clone: The antigen is unknown.

The source was unsorted PBMCs, collected 0.1 years before starting antiretroviral therapy. The chain uses TRBV2 and TRBJ1-1; D is unclear. The clonotype originates from a woman in her forties or fifties with HIV. The CDR3 sequence: CASSESPTRTEAFF. CDR3 nucleotides: TGTGCCAGCAGTGAATCCCCCACAAGGACTGAAGCTTTCTTT.